This TCR beta chain is from a study of PD-1 blockade in mismatch repair-deficient tumors. Here immunoSEQ multiplex PCR was the method, and the copy in TCRdb shows in-frame clones only, minus some. Of 85,000 to 130,000 clones in the sample, 82% were seen once. This clone occurred once. Its antigen is still unknown. Regarding the study as a whole: After pembrolizumab, tumor-resident clones rose rapidly, then generally contracted before radiologic responses.

The sample was peripheral blood, taken approximately 36 weeks after starting pembrolizumab. The sequence derives from an adult with mismatch repair-deficient cancer.

Written as DNA, the CDR3 is TGTGCCAGCAGCTTGGGGGCGGGGAACTATGGCTACACCTTC. Its protein is CASSLGAGNYGYTF. The chain has TRBV7-9 and TRBJ1-2, with D perhaps TRBD1 (6 bases). The CDR3 has 14 residues. Trimming took 3 bases from V and 2 from J, leaving 10 bases between them. Germline CDR1 and CDR2: SEHNR and FQNEAQ (reference sequence).